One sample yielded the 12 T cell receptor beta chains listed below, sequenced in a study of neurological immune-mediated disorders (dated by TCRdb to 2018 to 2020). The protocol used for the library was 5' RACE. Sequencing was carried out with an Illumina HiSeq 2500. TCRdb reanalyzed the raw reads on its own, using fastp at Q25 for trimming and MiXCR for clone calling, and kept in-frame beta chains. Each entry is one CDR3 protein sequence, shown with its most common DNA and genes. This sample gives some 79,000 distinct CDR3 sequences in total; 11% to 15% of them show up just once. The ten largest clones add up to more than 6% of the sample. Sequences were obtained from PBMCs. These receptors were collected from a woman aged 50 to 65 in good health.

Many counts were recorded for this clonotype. The CDR3 nucleotides read TGTGCCAGCAGTTTTTCGGTCAGGGTTGGTTCACCCCTCCACTTT. Its translation: CASSFSVRVGSPLHF. This chain links TRBV12-3 or TRBV12-4 with TRBJ1-6, with a weak D call TRBD1 (5 bases). CDR3 size: 15 residues. Trimming took off 3 bases at V and 9 bases at J, with 15 bases between the two ends.

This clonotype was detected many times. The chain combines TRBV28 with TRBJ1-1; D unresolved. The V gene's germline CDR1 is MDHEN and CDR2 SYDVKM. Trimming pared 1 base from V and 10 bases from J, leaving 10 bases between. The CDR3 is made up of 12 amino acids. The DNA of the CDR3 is TGTGCCAGCAGTTTATTTTCTGGCGCAGCTTTCTTT. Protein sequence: CASSLFSGAAFF.

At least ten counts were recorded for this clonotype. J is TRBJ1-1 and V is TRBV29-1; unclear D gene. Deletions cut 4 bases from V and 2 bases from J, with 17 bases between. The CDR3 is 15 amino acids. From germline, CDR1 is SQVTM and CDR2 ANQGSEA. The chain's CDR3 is CSVVPFDGSNTEAFF. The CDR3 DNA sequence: TGCAGCGTTGTCCCATTTGACGGAAGTAACACTGAAGCTTTCTTT.

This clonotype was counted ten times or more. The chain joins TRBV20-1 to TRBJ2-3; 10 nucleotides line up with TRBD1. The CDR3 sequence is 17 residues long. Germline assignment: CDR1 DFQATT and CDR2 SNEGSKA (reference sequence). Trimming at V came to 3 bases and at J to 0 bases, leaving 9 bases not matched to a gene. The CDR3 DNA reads TGCAGTGCTAGCGACAGGGGGCTTCTTGCTAGCACAGATACGCAGTATTTT. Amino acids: CSASDRGLLASTDTQYF.

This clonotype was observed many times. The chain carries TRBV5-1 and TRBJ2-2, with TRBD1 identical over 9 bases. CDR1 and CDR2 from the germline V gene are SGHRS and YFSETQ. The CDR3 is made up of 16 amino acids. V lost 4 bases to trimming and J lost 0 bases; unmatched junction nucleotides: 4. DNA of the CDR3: TGCGCCAGCAGCCCAGGACAGGGGACGAACACCGGGGAGCTGTTTTTT. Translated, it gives CASSPGQGTNTGELFF.

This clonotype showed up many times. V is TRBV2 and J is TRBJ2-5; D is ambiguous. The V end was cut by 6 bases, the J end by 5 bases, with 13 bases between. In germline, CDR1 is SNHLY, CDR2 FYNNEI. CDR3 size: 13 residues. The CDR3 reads CASRARMEETQYF. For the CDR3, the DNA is TGTGCCAGCAGAGCCAGAATGGAGGAGACCCAGTACTTC.

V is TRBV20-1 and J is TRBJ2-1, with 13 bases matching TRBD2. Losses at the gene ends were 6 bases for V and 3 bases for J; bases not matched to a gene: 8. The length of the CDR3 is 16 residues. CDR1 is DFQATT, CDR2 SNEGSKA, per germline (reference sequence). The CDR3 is CSAIQTSGRIYNEQFF. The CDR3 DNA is TGCAGTGCCATTCAGACTAGCGGGAGGATCTACAATGAGCAGTTCTTC.

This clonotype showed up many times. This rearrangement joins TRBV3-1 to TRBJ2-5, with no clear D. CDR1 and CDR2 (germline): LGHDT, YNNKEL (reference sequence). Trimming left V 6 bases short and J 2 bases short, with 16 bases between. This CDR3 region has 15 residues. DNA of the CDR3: TGTGCCAGCAGTTCCCAACCACTCGGACAAGAGACCCAGTACTTC. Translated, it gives CASSSQPLGQETQYF.

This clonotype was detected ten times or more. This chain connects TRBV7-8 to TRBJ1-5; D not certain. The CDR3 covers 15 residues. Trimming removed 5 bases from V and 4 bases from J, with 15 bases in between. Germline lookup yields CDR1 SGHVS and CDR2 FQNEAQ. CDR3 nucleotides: TGTGCCAGCAGCCAAAGGGAACAGCCAAATCAGCCCCAGCATTTT. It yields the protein CASSQREQPNQPQHF. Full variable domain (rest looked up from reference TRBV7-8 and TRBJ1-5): GAGVSQSPRYKVAKRGQDVALRCDPISGHVSLFWYQQALGQGPEFLTYFQNEAQLDKSGLPSDRFFAERPEGSVSTLKIQRTQQEDSAVYLCASSQREQPNQPQHFGDGTRLSIL.

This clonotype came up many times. In nucleotides, the CDR3 is TGTGCCAGCACAAAAGGGGGAGCGAACACCGGGGAGCTGTTTTTT. The encoded protein is CASTKGGANTGELFF. The chain uses TRBV5-8 and TRBJ2-2; D might be TRBD1 (6 bases). From germline, CDR1 is SGHTS and CDR2 YDEGEE. The CDR3 spans 15 residues. Deletions cut 6 bases from V and 0 bases from J, with 12 bases between.

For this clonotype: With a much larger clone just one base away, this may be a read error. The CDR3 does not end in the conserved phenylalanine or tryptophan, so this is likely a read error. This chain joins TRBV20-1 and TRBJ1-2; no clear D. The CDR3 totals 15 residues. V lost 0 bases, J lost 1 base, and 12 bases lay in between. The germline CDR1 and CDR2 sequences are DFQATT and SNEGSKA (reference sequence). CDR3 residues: CSARDGSRDNYGYTL. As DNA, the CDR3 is TGCAGTGCTAGAGATGGCTCGAGGGATAACTATGGCTACACCCTC.

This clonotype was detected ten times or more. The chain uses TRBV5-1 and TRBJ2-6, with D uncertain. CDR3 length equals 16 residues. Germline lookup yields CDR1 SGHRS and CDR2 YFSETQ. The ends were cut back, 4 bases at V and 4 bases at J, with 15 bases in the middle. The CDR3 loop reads CASSPTGSRGANVLTF. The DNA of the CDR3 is TGCGCCAGCAGCCCCACCGGCTCTCGGGGGGCCAACGTCCTGACTTTC. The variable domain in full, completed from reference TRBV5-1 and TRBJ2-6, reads KAGVTQTPRYLIKTRGQQVTLSCSPISGHRSVSWYQQTPGQGLQFLFEYFSETQRNKGNFPGRFSGRQFSNSRSEMNVSTLELGDSALYLCASSPTGSRGANVLTFGAGSRLTVL.